A selection of T cell receptor beta chains follows, all from one sample in a study of blood T cell repertoires in COVID-19. The table came from immunoSEQ multiplex PCR; TCRdb's copy has only in-frame clones and leaves some out. The sample records 90,000 to 130,000 clones, about 79% being singletons. Sequencing used peripheral blood. These receptors were collected from a woman aged 80 or over with active or convalescent COVID-19. The CDR3 runs from the conserved cysteine through the conserved F or W. D genes are given only for firm matches. A clone size is listed for some rows: how often the clone was seen (once, few, many), or a class if it is expanded.

v_call: TRBV5-8; d_call: NA; j_call: TRBJ1-5; clone_size: once; cdr3_aa: CASSFFWARGDQPQHF; cdr3_nt: TGTGCCAGCAGCTTTTTCTGGGCCAGGGGAGATCAGCCCCAGCATTTT
v_call: TRBV5-6; d_call: TRBD2; j_call: TRBJ2-4; clone_size: once; cdr3_aa: CASSGGLAEGKNIQYF; cdr3_nt: TGTGCCAGCAGCGGCGGACTAGCGGAGGGTAAAAACATTCAGTACTTC
v_call: TRBV28; d_call: TRBD1; j_call: TRBJ1-5; clone_size: NA; cdr3_aa: CASLADRGGGQPQHF; cdr3_nt: TGTGCCAGCCTAGCTGACAGGGGTGGTGGCCAGCCCCAGCATTTT
v_call: TRBV7-3; d_call: NA; j_call: TRBJ2-1; clone_size: NA; cdr3_aa: CASSLRESNEQFF; cdr3_nt: TGTGCCAGCAGCTTACGGGAGTCCAATGAGCAGTTCTTC
v_call: TRBV5-1; d_call: TRBD1; j_call: TRBJ2-5; clone_size: NA; cdr3_aa: CASSSGTAEETQYF; cdr3_nt: TGCGCCAGCAGCTCGGGGACAGCCGAAGAGACCCAGTACTTC
v_call: TRBV21-1; d_call: NA; j_call: TRBJ1-4; clone_size: few; cdr3_aa: CASSKGKVKRWRGNEKLFF; cdr3_nt: TGTGCCAGCAGCAAAGGAAAGGTGAAAAGGTGGAGGGGTAATGAAAAACTGTTTTTT
v_call: TRBV4-1; d_call: NA; j_call: TRBJ2-1; clone_size: NA; cdr3_aa: CASSQDAEYNNEQFF; cdr3_nt: TGCGCCAGCAGCCAAGATGCGGAATACAACAATGAGCAGTTCTTC
v_call: TRBV7-2; d_call: NA; j_call: TRBJ1-1; clone_size: NA; cdr3_aa: CASSLRWAGKNTEAFF; cdr3_nt: TGTGCCAGCAGCTTACGGTGGGCAGGGAAGAACACTGAAGCTTTCTTT
v_call: TRBV9; d_call: TRBD1; j_call: TRBJ2-7; clone_size: few; cdr3_aa: CASSQGAVVDEQYF; cdr3_nt: TGTGCCAGCAGCCAGGGGGCTGTGGTAGACGAGCAGTACTTC
v_call: TRBV7-9; d_call: NA; j_call: TRBJ2-2; clone_size: few; cdr3_aa: CASSFGAAGELFF; cdr3_nt: TGTGCCAGCAGCTTTGGAGCGGCCGGGGAGCTGTTTTTT
v_call: TRBV3-1/TRBV3-2; d_call: TRBD2; j_call: TRBJ2-5; clone_size: NA; cdr3_aa: CASSQEGPGLAIETQYF; cdr3_nt: TGTGCCAGCAGCCAAGAGGGTCCGGGACTAGCAATCGAGACCCAGTACTTC
v_call: TRBV27; d_call: TRBD1; j_call: TRBJ1-2; clone_size: NA; cdr3_aa: CASSFLDTGGHYGYTF; cdr3_nt: TGTGCCAGCAGTTTCCTGGATACAGGGGGCCATTATGGCTACACCTTC
v_call: TRBV28; d_call: NA; j_call: TRBJ1-2; clone_size: once; cdr3_aa: CASSPGGSGEGGYTF; cdr3_nt: TGTGCCAGCAGCCCGGGAGGGTCAGGCGAGGGCGGCTACACCTTC
v_call: TRBV30; d_call: NA; j_call: TRBJ1-2; clone_size: NA; cdr3_aa: CAWAPGSHGYTF; cdr3_nt: TGTGCCTGGGCCCCAGGCTCCCATGGCTACACCTTC
v_call: TRBV5-5; d_call: TRBD2; j_call: TRBJ2-7; clone_size: few; cdr3_aa: CASSSGLTAIGEYEQYF; cdr3_nt: TGTGCCAGCAGCTCGGGACTAACAGCGATCGGTGAATACGAGCAGTACTTC
v_call: TRBV9; d_call: TRBD1; j_call: TRBJ2-5; clone_size: few; cdr3_aa: CASSVDDEWRTGQETQYF; cdr3_nt: TGTGCCAGCAGCGTAGATGATGAGTGGAGGACAGGACAAGAGACCCAGTACTTC
v_call: TRBV27; d_call: NA; j_call: TRBJ2-3; clone_size: NA; cdr3_aa: CASRLGHTQYF; cdr3_nt: TGTGCCAGCAGGTTGGGCCATACGCAGTATTTT
v_call: TRBV7-3; d_call: TRBD1; j_call: TRBJ2-7; clone_size: NA; cdr3_aa: CASSLVQGGEQYF; cdr3_nt: TGTGCCAGCAGCCTAGTACAGGGGGGCGAGCAGTACTTC
v_call: TRBV27; d_call: NA; j_call: TRBJ1-2; clone_size: NA; cdr3_aa: CASSTQGAGGANYGYTF; cdr3_nt: TGTGCCAGCAGCACCCAGGGTGCCGGGGGGGCTAACTATGGCTACACCTTC
v_call: TRBV5-1; d_call: TRBD1; j_call: TRBJ2-7; clone_size: NA; cdr3_aa: CASSLLPGTGGAAEQYF; cdr3_nt: TGCGCCAGCAGCTTACTCCCAGGGACAGGGGGCGCGGCCGAGCAGTACTTC
v_call: TRBV6-1; d_call: NA; j_call: TRBJ1-1; clone_size: NA; cdr3_aa: CASSEGHVNTEAFF; cdr3_nt: TGTGCCAGCAGTGAGGGACACGTGAACACTGAAGCTTTCTTT
v_call: TRBV18; d_call: NA; j_call: TRBJ1-1; clone_size: NA; cdr3_aa: CASSPVTPGQNTEAFF; cdr3_nt: TGTGCCAGCTCACCTGTAACACCGGGACAGAACACTGAAGCTTTCTTT
v_call: TRBV7-9; d_call: TRBD2; j_call: TRBJ2-1; clone_size: few; cdr3_aa: CASSLALAGTYNEQFF; cdr3_nt: TGTGCCAGCAGCTTAGCGCTAGCGGGCACCTACAATGAGCAGTTCTTC
v_call: TRBV20-1; d_call: NA; j_call: TRBJ2-7; clone_size: NA; cdr3_aa: CSASQDPGTQYF; cdr3_nt: TGCAGTGCTAGTCAGGATCCGGGGACACAGTACTTC
v_call: TRBV10-3; d_call: TRBD1; j_call: TRBJ1-1; clone_size: NA; cdr3_aa: CAISVDRENTEAFF; cdr3_nt: TGTGCCATCAGCGTAGACAGGGAGAACACTGAAGCTTTCTTT
v_call: TRBV30; d_call: TRBD2; j_call: TRBJ2-1; clone_size: NA; cdr3_aa: CAWSVFAGGVSYNEQFF; cdr3_nt: TGTGCCTGGAGTGTCTTCGCGGGAGGGGTGTCCTACAATGAGCAGTTCTTC
v_call: TRBV4-1; d_call: TRBD2; j_call: TRBJ2-3; clone_size: NA; cdr3_aa: CASSQESPAGEGNTQYF; cdr3_nt: TGCGCCAGCAGCCAAGAAAGTCCCGCGGGAGAGGGTAATACGCAGTATTTT
v_call: TRBV2; d_call: NA; j_call: TRBJ1-5; clone_size: NA; cdr3_aa: CASRGTFLSNQPQHF; cdr3_nt: TGTGCCAGCAGAGGGACATTTCTTAGCAATCAGCCCCAGCATTTT
v_call: TRBV4-2; d_call: NA; j_call: TRBJ2-3; clone_size: few; cdr3_aa: CASRFAGADTQYF; cdr3_nt: TGTGCCAGCAGATTCGCCGGGGCAGATACGCAGTATTTT
v_call: TRBV4-1; d_call: TRBD2; j_call: TRBJ2-1; clone_size: NA; cdr3_aa: CASSQTRLAGGPSSYNEQFF; cdr3_nt: TGCGCCAGCAGCCAAACCAGGCTAGCGGGAGGGCCGAGCTCCTACAATGAGCAGTTCTTC